These T cell receptor beta chains were read from a single sample in a study of cytomegalovirus exposure and HLA in healthy donors. This table comes from immunoSEQ multiplex PCR, and its TCRdb copy is limited to in-frame clones, with some not included. The top ten clones hold 1% to 1.5% of a sample with approximately 170,000 clones, over 75% of them seen once. The sample comprised PBMCs. The receptors derive from a man aged 45-65 years in good health and CMV-seropositive. The CDR3 runs from the conserved cysteine through the conserved F or W. The D gene is left open where the match is weak. For some rows the clone size is stated as once, few or many, or as a class when expanded; others skip it.

>TRBJ2-7|-|TRBD1|TRBV4-1
TGCGCCAGCAGCCGTCAATCGGGACAGGGCCCCTACGAGCAGTACTTC
CASSRQSGQGPYEQYF
>TRBJ2-7|-|-|TRBV18
TGTGCCAGCTCACTTCTCAACTCCGGGACAAACTACGAGCAGTACTTC
CASSLLNSGTNYEQYF
>TRBJ1-6|-|-|TRBV5-5
TGTGCCAGCAGCTTGAACGGAAGAGGATCCCTCCACTTT
CASSLNGRGSLHF
>TRBJ1-1|once|TRBD1|TRBV7-9
TGTGCCAGCAGCAGTCCGCGGGACAGGACTTGGAACACTGAAGCTTTCTTT
CASSSPRDRTWNTEAFF
>TRBJ1-2|-|-|TRBV18
TGTGCCAGCTCACCCCTCGACAGTAACATCTATGGCTACACCTTC
CASSPLDSNIYGYTF
>TRBJ2-2|-|TRBD2|TRBV4-1
TGCGCCAGCAGCCACGGACTAGAGTGGACCGGGGAGCTGTTTTTT
CASSHGLEWTGELFF
>TRBJ2-2|-|TRBD2|TRBV28
TGTGCCAGCAGTCCCCCTAGCGGGAGGGCCATCGGGGAGCTGTTTTTT
CASSPPSGRAIGELFF
>TRBJ1-1|-|-|TRBV28
TGTGCCAGCAGTTTCGGGGTTGACACTGAAGCTTTCTTT
CASSFGVDTEAFF
>TRBJ2-7|-|-|TRBV7-9
TGTGCCAGCAGCCTCGGACAGCAAACCTACGAGCAGTACTTC
CASSLGQQTYEQYF
>TRBJ2-5|-|-|TRBV7-8
TGTGCCAGCAGCTTAGCGAACCAGCGGGAGACCCAGTACTTC
CASSLANQRETQYF
>TRBJ1-2|-|-|TRBV11-2
TGTGCCAGCAGCTCGCAGGGCCGGTATGGCTACACCTTC
CASSSQGRYGYTF
>TRBJ1-1|-|-|TRBV5-5
TGTGCCAGCAGCTATTCCGGGGATACTGAAGCTTTCTTT
CASSYSGDTEAFF
>TRBJ2-3|-|TRBD2|TRBV5-4
TGTGCCAGCAGCTCCGCTAGCGGGATGGCGGATACGCAGTATTTT
CASSSASGMADTQYF
>TRBJ1-2|few|-|TRBV28
TGTGCCAGCAGTTTATCGGGTAACTATGGCTACACCTTC
CASSLSGNYGYTF
>TRBJ2-7|-|TRBD1|TRBV6-1
TGTGCCAGCAGAAAAGGACAGGGTTCCCCCTACGAGCAGTACTTC
CASRKGQGSPYEQYF
>TRBJ1-4|-|TRBD1|TRBV25-1
TGTGCCAGCAGCTATCACCGGGACAGGGGGCGCGGTAATGAAAAACTGTTTTTT
CASSYHRDRGRGNEKLFF
>TRBJ2-7|-|-|TRBV28
TGTGCCAGCAGTGCGGGGGCGCTCGACGAGCAGTACTTC
CASSAGALDEQYF
>TRBJ1-3|once|TRBD1|TRBV6-6
TGTGCCAGCAGGACAGGGTCTGGAAACACCATATATTTT
CASRTGSGNTIYF
>TRBJ1-1|once|TRBD1|TRBV5-1
TGCGCCAGCAGCACGGGACAGCTGAACACTGAAGCTTTCTTT
CASSTGQLNTEAFF
>TRBJ1-2|once|-|TRBV19
TGTGCCAGTGGGAGTGGGTACAACTATGGCTACACCTTC
CASGSGYNYGYTF
>TRBJ1-1|once|-|TRBV28
TGTGCCAGCAGTTCCCCCGGGACACTCTCGAGCACTGAAGCTTTCTTT
CASSSPGTLSSTEAFF
>TRBJ1-4|-|-|TRBV4-1
TGCGCCAGCAGCCTGACGACACGCGAAAATGAAAAACTGTTTTTT
CASSLTTRENEKLFF